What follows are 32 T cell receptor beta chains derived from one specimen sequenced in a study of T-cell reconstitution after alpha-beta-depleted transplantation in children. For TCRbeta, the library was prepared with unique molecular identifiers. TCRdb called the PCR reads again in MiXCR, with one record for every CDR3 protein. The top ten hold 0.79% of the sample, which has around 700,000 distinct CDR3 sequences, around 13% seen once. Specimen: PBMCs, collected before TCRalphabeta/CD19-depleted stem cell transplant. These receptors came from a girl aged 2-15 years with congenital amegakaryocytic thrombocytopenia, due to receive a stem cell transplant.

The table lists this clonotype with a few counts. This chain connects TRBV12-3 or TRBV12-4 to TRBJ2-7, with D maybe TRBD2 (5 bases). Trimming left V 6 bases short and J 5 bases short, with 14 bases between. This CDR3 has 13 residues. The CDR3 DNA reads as TGTGCCAGCAGCCCGTTCCTGGGAGACGAGCAGTACTTC. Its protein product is CASSPFLGDEQYF.

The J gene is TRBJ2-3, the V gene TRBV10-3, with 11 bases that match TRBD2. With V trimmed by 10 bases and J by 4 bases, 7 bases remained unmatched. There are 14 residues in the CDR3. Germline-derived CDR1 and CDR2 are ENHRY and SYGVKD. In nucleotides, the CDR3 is TGTGCCACCTTAGCGGGAGGGTGGGCAGATACGCAGTATTTT. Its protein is CATLAGGWADTQYF.

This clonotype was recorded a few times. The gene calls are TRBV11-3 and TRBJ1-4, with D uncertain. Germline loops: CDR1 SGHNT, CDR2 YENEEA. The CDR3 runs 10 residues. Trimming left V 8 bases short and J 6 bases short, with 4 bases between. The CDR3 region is CASGDEKLFF. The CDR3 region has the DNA TGTGCCAGCGGGGATGAAAAACTGTTTTTT.

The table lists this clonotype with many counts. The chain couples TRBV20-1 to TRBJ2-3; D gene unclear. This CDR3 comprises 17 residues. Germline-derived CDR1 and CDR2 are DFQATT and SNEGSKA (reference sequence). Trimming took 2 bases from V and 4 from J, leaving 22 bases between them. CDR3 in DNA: TGCAGTGCTAGACTCTCCCCTCCCCCAGACCTTGCAGATACGCAGTATTTT. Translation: CSARLSPPPDLADTQYF.

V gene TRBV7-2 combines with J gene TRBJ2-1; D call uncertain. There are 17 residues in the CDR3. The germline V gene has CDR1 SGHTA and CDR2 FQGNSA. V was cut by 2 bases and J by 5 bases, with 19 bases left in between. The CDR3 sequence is CASSLPDLGHMNNEQFF. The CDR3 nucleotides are TGTGCCAGCAGCTTACCGGATCTGGGCCACATGAACAATGAGCAGTTCTTC. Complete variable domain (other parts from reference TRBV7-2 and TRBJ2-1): GAGVSQSPSNKVTEKGKDVELRCDPISGHTALYWYRQSLGQGLEFLIYFQGNSAPDKSGLPSDRFSAERTGGSVSTLTIQRTQQEDSAVYLCASSLPDLGHMNNEQFFGPGTRLTVL.

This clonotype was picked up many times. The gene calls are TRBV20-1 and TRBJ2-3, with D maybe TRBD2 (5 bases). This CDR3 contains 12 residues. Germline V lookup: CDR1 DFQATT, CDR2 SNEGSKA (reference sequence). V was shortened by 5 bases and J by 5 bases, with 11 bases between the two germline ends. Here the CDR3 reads CSAGWTGDTQYF. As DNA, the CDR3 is TGCAGTGCTGGTTGGACTGGAGATACGCAGTATTTT.

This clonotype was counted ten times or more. The CDR3, as DNA: TGTGCCAGCAAGGGACAGGGGGTCTATCAGCCCCAGCATTTT. Translating it yields CASKGQGVYQPQHF. The chain recombines TRBV28 with TRBJ1-5, with 11 positions matching TRBD1. In germline, CDR1 is MDHEN, CDR2 SYDVKM. The CDR3 loop spans 14 amino acids. V lost 7 bases and J lost 5; bases outside the gene matches: 4. The variable domain in full, with the rest retrieved from reference TRBV28 and TRBJ1-5, is DVKVTQSSRYLVKRTGEKVFLECVQDMDHENMFWYRQDPGLGLRLIYFSYDVKMKEKGDIPEGYSVSREKKERFSLILESASTNQTSMYLCASKGQGVYQPQHFGDGTRLSIL.

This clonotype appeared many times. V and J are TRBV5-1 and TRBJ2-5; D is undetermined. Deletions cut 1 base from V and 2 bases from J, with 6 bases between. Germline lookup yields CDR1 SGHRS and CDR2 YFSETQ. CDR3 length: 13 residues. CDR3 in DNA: TGCGCCAGCAGCTTGCAGGTACAAGAGACCCAGTACTTC. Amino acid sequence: CASSLQVQETQYF.

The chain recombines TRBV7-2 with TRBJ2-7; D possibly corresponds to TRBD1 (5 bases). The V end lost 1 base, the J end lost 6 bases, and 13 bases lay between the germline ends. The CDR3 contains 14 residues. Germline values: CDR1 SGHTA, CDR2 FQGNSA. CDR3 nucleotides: TGTGCCAGCAGCTTAGTACGGCAGGGCGTCGAGCAGTACTTC. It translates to CASSLVRQGVEQYF.

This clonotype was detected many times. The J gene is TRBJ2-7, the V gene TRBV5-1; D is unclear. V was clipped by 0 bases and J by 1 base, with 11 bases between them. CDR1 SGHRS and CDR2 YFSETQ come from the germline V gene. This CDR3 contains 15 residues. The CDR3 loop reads CASSLVKIGSYEQYF. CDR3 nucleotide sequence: TGCGCCAGCAGCTTGGTAAAAATTGGGTCCTACGAGCAGTACTTC.

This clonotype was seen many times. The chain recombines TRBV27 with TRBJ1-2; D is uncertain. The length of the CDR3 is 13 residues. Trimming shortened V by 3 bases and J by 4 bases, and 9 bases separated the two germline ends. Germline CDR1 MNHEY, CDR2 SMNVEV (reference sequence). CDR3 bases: TGTGCCAGCAGTTTGAAAGCCCCCTATGGCTACACCTTC. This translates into CASSLKAPYGYTF.

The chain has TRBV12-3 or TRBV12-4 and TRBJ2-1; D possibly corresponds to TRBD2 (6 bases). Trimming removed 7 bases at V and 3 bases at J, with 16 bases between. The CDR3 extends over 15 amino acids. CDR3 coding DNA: TGTGCCAGCACCCTGGGCGGGACTGGCTACAATGAGCAGTTCTTC. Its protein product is CASTLGGTGYNEQFF.

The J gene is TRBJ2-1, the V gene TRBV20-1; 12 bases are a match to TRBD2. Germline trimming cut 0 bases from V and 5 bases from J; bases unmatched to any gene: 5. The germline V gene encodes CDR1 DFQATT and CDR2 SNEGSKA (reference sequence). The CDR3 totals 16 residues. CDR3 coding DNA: TGCAGTGCTAGAGATCCCAGGACTAGCGGGAACAATGAGCAGTTCTTC. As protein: CSARDPRTSGNNEQFF.

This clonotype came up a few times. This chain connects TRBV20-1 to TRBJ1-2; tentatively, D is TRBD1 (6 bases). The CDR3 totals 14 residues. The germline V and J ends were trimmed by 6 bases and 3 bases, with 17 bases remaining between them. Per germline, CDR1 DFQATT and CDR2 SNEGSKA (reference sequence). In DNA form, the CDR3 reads TGCAGTGCCAGGAACAGGGACGGGGACTATGGCTACACCTTC. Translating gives CSARNRDGDYGYTF.

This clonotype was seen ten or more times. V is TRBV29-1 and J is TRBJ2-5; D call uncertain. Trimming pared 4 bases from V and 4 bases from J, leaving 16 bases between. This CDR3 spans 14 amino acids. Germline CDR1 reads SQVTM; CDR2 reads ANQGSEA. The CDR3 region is CSVGATDSVETQYF. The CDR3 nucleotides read TGCAGCGTTGGGGCCACGGATTCGGTAGAGACCCAGTACTTC.

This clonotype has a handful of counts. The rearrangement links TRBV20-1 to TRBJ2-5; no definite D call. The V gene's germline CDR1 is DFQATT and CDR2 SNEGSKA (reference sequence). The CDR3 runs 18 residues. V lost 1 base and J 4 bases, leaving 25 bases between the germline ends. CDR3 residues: CSARATPPLQTSGETQYF. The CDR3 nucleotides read TGCAGTGCTAGAGCGACCCCCCCTTTACAGACATCAGGAGAGACCCAGTACTTC.

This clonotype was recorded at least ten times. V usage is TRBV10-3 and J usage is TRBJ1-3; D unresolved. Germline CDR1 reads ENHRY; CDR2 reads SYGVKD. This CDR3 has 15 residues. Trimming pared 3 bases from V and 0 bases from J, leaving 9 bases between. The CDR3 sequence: CAISDPGPSGNTIYF. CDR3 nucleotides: TGTGCCATCAGTGACCCCGGACCCTCTGGAAACACCATATATTTT.

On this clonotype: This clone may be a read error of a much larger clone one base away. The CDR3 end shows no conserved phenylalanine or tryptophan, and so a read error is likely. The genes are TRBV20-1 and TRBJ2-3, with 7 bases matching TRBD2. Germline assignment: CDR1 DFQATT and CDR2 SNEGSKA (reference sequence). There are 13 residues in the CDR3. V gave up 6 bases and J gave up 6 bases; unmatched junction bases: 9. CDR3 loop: CSAAGPGGDTQYL. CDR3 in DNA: TGCAGTGCAGCGGGACCAGGTGGGGATACGCAGTATTTA.

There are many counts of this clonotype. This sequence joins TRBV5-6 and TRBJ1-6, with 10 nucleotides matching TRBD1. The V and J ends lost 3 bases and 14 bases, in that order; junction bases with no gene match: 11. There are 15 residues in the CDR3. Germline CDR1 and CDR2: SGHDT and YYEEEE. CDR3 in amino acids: CASSWRTGGFITLHF. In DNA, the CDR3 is TGTGCCAGCAGCTGGAGGACAGGGGGGTTTATCACCCTCCACTTT. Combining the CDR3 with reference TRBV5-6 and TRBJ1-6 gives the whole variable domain DAGVTQSPTHLIKTRGQQVTLRCSPKSGHDTVSWYQQALGQGPQFIFQYYEEEERQRGNFPDRFSGHQFPNYSSELNVNALLLGDSALYLCASSWRTGGFITLHFGNGTRLTVT.

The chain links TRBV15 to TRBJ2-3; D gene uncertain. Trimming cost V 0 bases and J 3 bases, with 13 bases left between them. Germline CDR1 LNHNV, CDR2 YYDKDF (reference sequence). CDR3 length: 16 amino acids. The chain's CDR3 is CATSRDFNAGTDTQYF. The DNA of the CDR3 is TGTGCCACCAGCAGAGATTTTAATGCCGGGACAGATACGCAGTATTTT.

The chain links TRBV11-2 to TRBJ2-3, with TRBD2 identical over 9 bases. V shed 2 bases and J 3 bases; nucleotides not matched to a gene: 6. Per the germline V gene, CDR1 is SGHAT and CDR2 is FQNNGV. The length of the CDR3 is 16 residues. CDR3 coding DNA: TGTGCCAGCAGCTTAATAGCGGGAGTATCGACAGATACGCAGTATTTT. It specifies CASSLIAGVSTDTQYF.

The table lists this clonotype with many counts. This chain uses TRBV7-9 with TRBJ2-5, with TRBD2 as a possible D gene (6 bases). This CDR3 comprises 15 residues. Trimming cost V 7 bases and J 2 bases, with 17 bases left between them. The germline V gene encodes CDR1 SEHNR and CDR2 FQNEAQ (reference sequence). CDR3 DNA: TGTGCCAGCACCCCCACCGGGAGCGAACAAGAGACCCAGTACTTC. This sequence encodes CASTPTGSEQETQYF.

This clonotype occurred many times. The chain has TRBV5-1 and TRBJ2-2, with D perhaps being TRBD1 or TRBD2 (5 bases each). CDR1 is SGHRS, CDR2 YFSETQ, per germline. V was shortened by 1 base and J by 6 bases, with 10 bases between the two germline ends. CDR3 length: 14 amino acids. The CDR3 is CASSLPGSAGELFF. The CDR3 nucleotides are TGCGCCAGCAGCTTGCCAGGGAGCGCCGGGGAGCTGTTTTTT.

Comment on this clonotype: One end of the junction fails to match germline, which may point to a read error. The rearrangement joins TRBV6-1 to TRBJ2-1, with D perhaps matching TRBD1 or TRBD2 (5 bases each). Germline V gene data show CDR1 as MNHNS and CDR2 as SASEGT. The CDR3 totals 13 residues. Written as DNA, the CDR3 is TGTGACAGCAGCCTGGGGGTGATCAATGAGCAGTTCTTC. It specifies CDSSLGVINEQFF.

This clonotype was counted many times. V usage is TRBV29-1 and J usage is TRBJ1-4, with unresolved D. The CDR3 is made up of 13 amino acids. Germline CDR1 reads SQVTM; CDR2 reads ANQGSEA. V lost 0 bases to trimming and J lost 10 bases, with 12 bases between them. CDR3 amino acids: CSVEDRSRGKLFF. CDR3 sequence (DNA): TGCAGCGTTGAAGATCGGTCAAGAGGAAAACTGTTTTTT.

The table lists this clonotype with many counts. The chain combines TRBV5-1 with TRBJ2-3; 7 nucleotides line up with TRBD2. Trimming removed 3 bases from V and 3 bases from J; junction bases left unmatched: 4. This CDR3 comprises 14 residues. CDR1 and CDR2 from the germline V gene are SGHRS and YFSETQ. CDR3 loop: CASSSGLETDTQYF. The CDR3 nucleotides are TGCGCCAGCAGCTCCGGACTAGAGACAGATACGCAGTATTTT.

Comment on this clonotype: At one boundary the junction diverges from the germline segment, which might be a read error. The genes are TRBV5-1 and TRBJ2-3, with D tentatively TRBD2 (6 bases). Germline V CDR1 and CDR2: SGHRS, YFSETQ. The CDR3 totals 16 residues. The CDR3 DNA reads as TGCGCCAGCAGCTTGAGTCCCTCAAGGGAGGAGGATATGCAGTATTTT. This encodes CASSLSPSREEDMQYF.

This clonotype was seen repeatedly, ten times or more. The CDR3 loop is CASSFLNENQPQHF. The CDR3 DNA is TGCGCCAGCAGCTTTCTTAATGAGAATCAGCCCCAGCATTTT. The chain has TRBV5-1 and TRBJ1-5; no clear D gene. Trimming pared 2 bases from V and 4 bases from J, leaving 10 bases between. This CDR3 is 14 amino acids long. The germline V gene has CDR1 SGHRS and CDR2 YFSETQ.

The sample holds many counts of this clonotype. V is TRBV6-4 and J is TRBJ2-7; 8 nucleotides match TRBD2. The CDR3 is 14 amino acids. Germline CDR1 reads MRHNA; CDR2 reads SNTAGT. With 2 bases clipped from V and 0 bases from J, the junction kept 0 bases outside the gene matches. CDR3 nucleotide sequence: TGTGCCAGCAGTGACGGGACTAGCTCCTACGAGCAGTACTTC. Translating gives CASSDGTSSYEQYF.

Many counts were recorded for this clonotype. CDR3 amino acids: CSAKDTGHLESSPLHF. In DNA, the CDR3 is TGCAGTGCTAAGGATACAGGGCACCTTGAGAGTTCACCCCTCCACTTT. This chain joins TRBV20-1 and TRBJ1-6; possibly TRBD1 for D (6 bases). V lost 4 bases to trimming and J lost 9 bases, with 22 bases between them. Germline assignment: CDR1 DFQATT and CDR2 SNEGSKA (reference sequence). This CDR3 has 16 residues.

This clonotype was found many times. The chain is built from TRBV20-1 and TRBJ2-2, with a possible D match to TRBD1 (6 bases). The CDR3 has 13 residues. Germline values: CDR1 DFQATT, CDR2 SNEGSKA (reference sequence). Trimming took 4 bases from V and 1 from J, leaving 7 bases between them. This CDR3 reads CSANRENTGELFF. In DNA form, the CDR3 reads TGCAGTGCTAACAGGGAGAACACCGGGGAGCTGTTTTTT.

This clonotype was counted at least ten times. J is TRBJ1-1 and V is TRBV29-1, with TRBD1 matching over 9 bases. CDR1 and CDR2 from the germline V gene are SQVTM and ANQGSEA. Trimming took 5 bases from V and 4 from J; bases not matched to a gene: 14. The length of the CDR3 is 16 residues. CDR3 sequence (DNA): TGCAGCGTTTTTCCAGTGACGACAGGGGGTTTCACTGAAGCTTTCTTT. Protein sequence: CSVFPVTTGGFTEAFF.